These 3 T cell receptor beta chains were all obtained from the same sample, sequenced in a study of blood T cells in healthy people across ages. Primed by a sample-barcoded 5' primer and a J-beta primer mix, a second PCR proceeded for 7 to 11 cycles. From the 5' RACE reads, TCRdb called clonotypes with MiXCR, one entry per CDR3 protein. The table records around 1.1 million distinct CDR3 sequences, more than 30% of them present only once. Specimen: blood. These receptors all come from a man younger than 35 in good health.

This sequence joins TRBV7-9 and TRBJ2-6; D not resolved. Between the trimmed V and J ends, which lost 1 base and 2 bases, there was a span of 9 bases. The germline V gene has CDR1 SEHNR and CDR2 FQNEAQ (reference sequence). The CDR3 length is 16 residues. CDR3 residues: CASSLVATAGANVLTF. As DNA, the CDR3 is TGTGCCAGCAGCTTAGTCGCTACTGCTGGGGCCAACGTCCTGACTTTC.

The chain has TRBV4-3 and TRBJ2-3; TRBD2 agrees at 8 bases. CDR1 LGHNA and CDR2 YSLEER come from the germline V gene. With V trimmed by 0 bases and J by 3 bases, 8 bases remained unmatched. The CDR3 sequence is 17 residues long. Here the CDR3 DNA reads TGCGCCAGCAGCCAAGATTACGGGGGGGTGTTGACAGATACGCAGTATTTT. It encodes CASSQDYGGVLTDTQYF.

This sequence joins TRBV7-9 and TRBJ2-3, with TRBD2 identical over 9 bases. This CDR3 spans 16 amino acids. CDR1 and CDR2 (germline): SEHNR, FQNEAQ (reference sequence). J lost 3 bases, V lost 0 bases, and 4 bases had no gene match. The CDR3 is CASSLAAGGPTDTQYF. CDR3 DNA sequence: TGTGCCAGCAGCTTAGCAGCGGGGGGCCCTACAGATACGCAGTATTTT.